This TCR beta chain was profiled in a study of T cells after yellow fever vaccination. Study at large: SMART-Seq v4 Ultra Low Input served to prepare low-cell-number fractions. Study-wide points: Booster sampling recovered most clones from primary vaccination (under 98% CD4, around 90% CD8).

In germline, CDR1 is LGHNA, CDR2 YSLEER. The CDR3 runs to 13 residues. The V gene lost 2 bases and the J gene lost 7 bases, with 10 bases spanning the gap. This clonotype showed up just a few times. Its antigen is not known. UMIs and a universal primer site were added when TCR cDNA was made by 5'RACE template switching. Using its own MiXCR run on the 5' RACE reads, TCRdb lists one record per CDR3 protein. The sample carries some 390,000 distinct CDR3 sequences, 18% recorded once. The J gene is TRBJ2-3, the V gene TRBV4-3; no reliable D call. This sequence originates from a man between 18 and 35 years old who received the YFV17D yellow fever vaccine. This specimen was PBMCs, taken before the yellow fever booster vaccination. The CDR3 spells CASSQWAYYTQYF. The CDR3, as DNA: TGCGCCAGCAGCCAATGGGCCTACTATACGCAGTATTTT.